This T cell receptor beta chain was recorded in a study of PD-L1 blockade in urothelial cancer. Study context: Patients previously received 0 to 3 chemotherapy regimens.

Method: immunoSEQ multiplex PCR; TCRdb's copy keeps in-frame clones and lacks some. The sample has about 45,000 clones, around 82% seen once. Time point here: peripheral blood 6 weeks after treatment start. Sequencing used PBMCs, obtained around atezolizumab (anti-PD-L1) treatment. The origin of this receptor is a man aged 55 to 69 with urothelial cancer.

The CDR3 sequence is CASSEAQGIGYGYTF. Written as DNA, the CDR3 is TGTGCCAGCAGTGAAGCACAGGGGATAGGCTATGGCTACACCTTC. The V and J genes are TRBV2 and TRBJ1-2; 7 bases agree with TRBD1. The length of the CDR3 is 15 residues. The junction had 5 bases not matched to a gene; V was cut back by 0 bases and J by 4 bases. The germline gives CDR1 SNHLY, CDR2 FYNNEI.